This is a list of T cell receptor beta chains from one sample in a study of blood T cell repertoires in COVID-19. Only in-frame clones appear in the TCRdb table, and some are missing; sequencing was by immunoSEQ multiplex PCR. The table includes 110,000 to 150,000 clones, more than 75% detected once. Sequences were obtained from PBMCs or T cells enriched from blood (not recorded which). All receptors derive from a woman aged 45-65 years who had recovered from COVID-19. The CDR3 runs from the conserved cysteine through the conserved F or W. D genes are given only for firm matches. Size is omitted from some rows. Given values are once, few, many or a class for expanded clones.

NA	TRBJ1-2	NA	TRBV10-3	CATLGGDNYGYTF	TGTGCCACCCTGGGAGGGGATAACTATGGCTACACCTTC
NA	TRBJ2-3	NA	TRBV7-2	CASSLALLSTDTQYF	TGTGCCAGCAGCTTAGCCCTACTAAGCACAGATACGCAGTATTTT
once	TRBJ1-2	TRBD1	TRBV7-9	CASSPRGNGYTF	TGTGCCAGCAGCCCCAGGGGGAACGGCTACACCTTC
NA	TRBJ2-1	TRBD2	TRBV29-1	CSAEGLAGAYNEQFF	TGCAGCGCCGAGGGACTAGCGGGGGCGTACAATGAGCAGTTCTTC
NA	TRBJ2-5	NA	TRBV29-1	CSVGAFQETQYF	TGCAGCGTGGGGGCCTTTCAAGAGACCCAGTACTTC
NA	TRBJ2-7	TRBD1	TRBV7-2	CASSLVGQANYEQYF	TGTGCCAGCAGCTTAGTCGGACAGGCGAACTACGAGCAGTACTTC
NA	TRBJ2-7	NA	TRBV12-3/TRBV12-4	CASSFEISYEQYF	TGTGCCAGCAGTTTTGAGATCTCCTACGAGCAGTACTTC
NA	TRBJ2-1	NA	TRBV7-2	CASSLQGGEQFF	TGTGCCAGCAGCTTACAGGGAGGTGAGCAGTTCTTC
NA	TRBJ2-7	NA	TRBV28	CASSLSPDFEVHEQYF	TGTGCCAGCAGTTTATCCCCGGACTTTGAGGTCCACGAGCAGTACTTC
NA	TRBJ2-3	NA	TRBV25-1	CASSEYRDYADTQYF	TGTGCCAGCAGTGAGTACAGGGACTATGCAGATACGCAGTATTTT
NA	TRBJ1-6	NA	TRBV25-1	CASSGGWAVSPLHF	TGTGCCAGCAGTGGGGGCTGGGCGGTTTCACCCCTCCACTTT
NA	TRBJ2-5	NA	TRBV6-5	CASSSQGSKTQYF	TGTGCCAGCAGTTCACAGGGTTCGAAGACCCAGTACTTC
NA	TRBJ2-1	TRBD2	TRBV28	CASTSGLAGVGSYNEQFF	TGTGCCAGCACCTCGGGACTAGCGGGGGTCGGTTCCTACAATGAGCAGTTCTTC
few	TRBJ1-1	NA	TRBV27	CASSLTDNTEAFF	TGTGCCAGCAGTTTAACAGATAACACTGAAGCTTTCTTT
NA	TRBJ2-1	NA	TRBV28	CASREGQGNEQFF	TGTGCCAGCAGGGAAGGCCAGGGGAATGAGCAGTTCTTC
NA	TRBJ1-1	NA	TRBV18	CASSPFSMNTEAFF	TGTGCCAGCTCACCTTTTAGCATGAACACTGAAGCTTTCTTT
NA	TRBJ1-1	NA	TRBV5-6	CASSHPPGVAFF	TGTGCCAGCAGCCACCCCCCAGGGGTGGCTTTCTTT
NA	TRBJ1-1	NA	TRBV12-3/TRBV12-4	CASSAPGFEAFF	TGTGCCAGCAGTGCGCCCGGGTTTGAAGCTTTCTTT
NA	TRBJ2-7	TRBD2	TRBV10-3	CAISGDPASGSYEQYF	TGTGCCATCAGTGGGGACCCAGCTAGCGGATCCTACGAGCAGTACTTC
NA	TRBJ2-7	TRBD1	TRBV19	CASSILGDRGGAYEQYF	TGTGCCAGTAGTATTCTAGGGGATAGAGGGGGCGCGTACGAGCAGTACTTC
few	TRBJ1-5	NA	TRBV12-5	CASGSGLPQPQHF	TGTGCTAGTGGTTCGGGACTCCCTCAGCCCCAGCATTTT
NA	TRBJ1-1	TRBD1	TRBV18	CASSPLQTGTGGMNTEAFF	TGTGCCAGCTCACCACTTCAGACCGGGACAGGGGGGATGAACACTGAAGCTTTCTTT
NA	TRBJ1-5	NA	TRBV1	CTSSFNRGPQHF	TGCACCAGCAGCTTCAACAGGGGGCCCCAGCATTTT
NA	TRBJ1-1	NA	TRBV29-1	CSVVGQLNTEAFF	TGCAGCGTTGTCGGACAGCTGAACACTGAAGCTTTCTTT
NA	TRBJ2-2	NA	TRBV7-2	CASSFTGSTGELFF	TGTGCCAGCAGCTTCACAGGGAGCACCGGGGAGCTGTTTTTT
NA	TRBJ2-5	NA	TRBV18	CASSHSAGLVETQYF	TGTGCCAGCTCACATTCGGCAGGGCTGGTGGAGACCCAGTACTTC
NA	TRBJ1-4	TRBD1	TRBV5-4	CASTSSGTGDEKLFF	TGTGCCAGCACCTCCTCGGGGACAGGGGACGAAAAACTGTTTTTT
NA	TRBJ2-5	NA	TRBV9	CASSLASGYQETQYF	TGTGCCAGCAGCTTGGCGAGCGGGTACCAAGAGACCCAGTACTTC
NA	TRBJ2-3	TRBD2	TRBV5-4	CASSLARGVTDTQYF	TGTGCCAGCAGCTTGGCACGGGGGGTTACAGATACGCAGTATTTT
NA	TRBJ2-7	NA	TRBV7-2	CASSHSYEQYF	TGTGCCAGCAGCCATAGCTACGAGCAGTACTTC
once	TRBJ1-2	NA	TRBV9	CASSGPAIYGYTF	TGTGCCAGCAGCGGGCCCGCAATCTATGGCTACACCTTC
once	TRBJ2-3	TRBD2	TRBV7-7	CASSKGLAYQDTQYF	TGTGCCAGCAGCAAGGGACTAGCGTATCAGGATACGCAGTATTTT
NA	TRBJ2-3	TRBD2	TRBV29-1	CSVEDQIRGGLRYF	TGCAGCGTTGAAGATCAAATTCGCGGGGGTCTTCGGTATTTT
few	TRBJ2-4	NA	TRBV28	CASSYPATGYLAKNIQYF	TGTGCCAGCAGTTACCCAGCTACAGGGTATCTGGCCAAAAACATTCAGTACTTC
NA	TRBJ2-1	TRBD2	TRBV9	CASSVGSSGSSYNEQFF	TGTGCCAGCAGCGTAGGTTCTAGCGGCTCGAGCTACAATGAGCAGTTCTTC
NA	TRBJ2-3	TRBD2	TRBV5-1	CASSEFLTSGGTDTQYF	TGCGCCAGCAGCGAGTTCCTTACTAGCGGGGGCACAGATACGCAGTATTTT
NA	TRBJ1-5	NA	TRBV24-1	CATSDPDSSNQPQHF	TGTGCCACCAGTGATCCTGACAGCAGCAATCAGCCCCAGCATTTT
NA	TRBJ2-1	NA	TRBV7-9	CASSPRWGRDRPNEQFF	TGTGCCAGCAGCCCCCGTTGGGGCAGGGATAGGCCCAATGAGCAGTTCTTC
few	TRBJ2-5	NA	TRBV7-8	CASSIYLDIAGIETQYF	TGTGCCAGCAGCATTTATCTGGACATCGCAGGGATAGAGACCCAGTACTTC
NA	TRBJ2-3	TRBD1	TRBV7-2	CASSSATGADTQYF	TGTGCCAGCAGCTCTGCGACAGGGGCAGATACGCAGTATTTT
NA	TRBJ1-3	NA	TRBV29-1	CSVETGSGNTIYF	TGCAGCGTTGAAACAGGCTCTGGAAACACCATATATTTT
NA	TRBJ2-7	TRBD1	TRBV15	CATSRSRDSPFYEQYF	TGTGCCACCAGCAGAAGCCGGGACAGCCCCTTCTACGAGCAGTACTTC
NA	TRBJ1-2	NA	TRBV11-2	CASSSQGYGYTF	TGTGCCAGCAGCTCCCAGGGATATGGCTACACCTTC
NA	TRBJ1-4	NA	TRBV5-1	CASSLTAGVEKLFF	TGCGCCAGCAGCTTGACGGCAGGGGTCGAAAAACTGTTTTTT